The clone carrying this TCR beta chain is judged medium-sized (0.01 to 0.1%). What it recognizes is unknown. The data were obtained in a study of circulating CD8 cells and anti-PD-1 response in melanoma. Findings and limits, study-wide: DNEG was most diverse; TIGIT repertoires were least diverse.

Four subsets defined by PD-1 and/or TIGIT were sorted from live CD3+CD8+TCRalphabeta+ cells. Each library started from roughly 16 ng of total RNA using the QIAseq Immune Repertoire TCR panel. One entry per CDR3 protein results from TCRdb running MiXCR on the reads. Counted here are more than 850 distinct CDR3 sequences, approximately 8.4% occurring once; the ten biggest clones make up 5.9%. The receptor was isolated from a human donor with melanoma. The starting material was CD8+ T cells from PBMCs, obtained at baseline or after one month of anti-PD-1 therapy (not recorded which).

The CDR3 loop reads CSVQGQGDTGELFF. The CDR3 region has the DNA TGCAGCGTTCAGGGACAGGGAGACACCGGGGAGCTGTTTTTT. V is TRBV29-1 and J is TRBJ2-2; 9 nucleotides line up with TRBD1. Unmatched junction bases numbered 4, after V lost 5 bases and J lost 3 bases. The germline gives CDR1 SQVTM, CDR2 ANQGSEA. The CDR3 sequence is 14 residues long.